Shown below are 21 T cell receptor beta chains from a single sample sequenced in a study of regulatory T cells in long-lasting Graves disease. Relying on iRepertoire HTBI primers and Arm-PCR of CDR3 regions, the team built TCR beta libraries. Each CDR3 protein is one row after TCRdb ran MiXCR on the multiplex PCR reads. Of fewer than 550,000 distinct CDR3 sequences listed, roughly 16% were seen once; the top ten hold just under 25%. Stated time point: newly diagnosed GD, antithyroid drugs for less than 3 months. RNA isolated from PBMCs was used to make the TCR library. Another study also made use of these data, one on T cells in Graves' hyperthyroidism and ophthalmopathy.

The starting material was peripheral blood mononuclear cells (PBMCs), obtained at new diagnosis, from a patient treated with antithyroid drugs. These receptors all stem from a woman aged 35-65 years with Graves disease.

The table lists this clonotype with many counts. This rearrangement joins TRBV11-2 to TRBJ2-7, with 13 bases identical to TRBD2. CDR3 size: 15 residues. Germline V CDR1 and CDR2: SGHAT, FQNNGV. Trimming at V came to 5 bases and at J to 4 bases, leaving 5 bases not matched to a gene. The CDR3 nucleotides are TGTGCCAGCAGCACCGGACTAGCGGGGGTATACGAGCAGTACTTC. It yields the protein CASSTGLAGVYEQYF.

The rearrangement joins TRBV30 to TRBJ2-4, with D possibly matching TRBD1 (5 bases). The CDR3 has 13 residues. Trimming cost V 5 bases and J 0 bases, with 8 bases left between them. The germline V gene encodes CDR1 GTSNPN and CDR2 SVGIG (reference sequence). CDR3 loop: CAWDSLAKNIQYF. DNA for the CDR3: TGTGCCTGGGACAGTCTAGCCAAAAACATTCAGTACTTC.

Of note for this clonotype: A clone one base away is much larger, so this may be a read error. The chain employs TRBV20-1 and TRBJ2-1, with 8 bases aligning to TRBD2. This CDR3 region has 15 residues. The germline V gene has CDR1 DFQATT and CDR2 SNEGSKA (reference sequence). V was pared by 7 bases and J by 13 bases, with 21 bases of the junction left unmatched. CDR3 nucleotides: TGCAGTGTGGGGTGGCAGCGGGGGCTCCAAGAGACCCAGTTCTTC. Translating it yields CSVGWQRGLQETQFF.

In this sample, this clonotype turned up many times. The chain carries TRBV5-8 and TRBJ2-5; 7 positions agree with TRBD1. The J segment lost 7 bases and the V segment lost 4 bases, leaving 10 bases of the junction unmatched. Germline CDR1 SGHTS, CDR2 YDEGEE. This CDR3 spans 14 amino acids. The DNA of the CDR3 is TGTGCCAGCAGCGGGGACAGCGTAAAAGGGACCCAGTACTTC. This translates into CASSGDSVKGTQYF.

The CDR3 spells CACSPTGWDSPLHF. As DNA, the CDR3 is TGTGCCTGCTCTCCAACAGGGTGGGATTCACCCCTCCACTTT. V usage is TRBV30 and J usage is TRBJ1-6; D may be TRBD1 (6 bases). Germline values: CDR1 GTSNPN, CDR2 SVGIG (reference sequence). The V end was cut by 6 bases, the J end by 8 bases, with 17 bases between. The CDR3 has 14 residues.

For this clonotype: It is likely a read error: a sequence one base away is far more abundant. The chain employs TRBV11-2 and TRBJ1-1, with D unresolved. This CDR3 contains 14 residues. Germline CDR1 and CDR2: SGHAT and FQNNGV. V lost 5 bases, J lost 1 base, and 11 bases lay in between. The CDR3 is CASSVPQANTEAFF. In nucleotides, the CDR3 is TGTGCCAGCAGCGTTCCCCAAGCGAACACTGAAGCTTTCTTT.

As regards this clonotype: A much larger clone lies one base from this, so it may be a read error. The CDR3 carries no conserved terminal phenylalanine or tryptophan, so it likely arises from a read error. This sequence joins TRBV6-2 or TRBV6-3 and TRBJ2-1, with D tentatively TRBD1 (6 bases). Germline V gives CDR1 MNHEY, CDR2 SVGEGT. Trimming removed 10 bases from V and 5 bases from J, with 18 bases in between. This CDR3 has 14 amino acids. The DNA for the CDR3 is TGTGCCATCGTCCGGACAGCAAACCACAATGAGCAGTTCCTC. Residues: CAIVRTANHNEQFL.

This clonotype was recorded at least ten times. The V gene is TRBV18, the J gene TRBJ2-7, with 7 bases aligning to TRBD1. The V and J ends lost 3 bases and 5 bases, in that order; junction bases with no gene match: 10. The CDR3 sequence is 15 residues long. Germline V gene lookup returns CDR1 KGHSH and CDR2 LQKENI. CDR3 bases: TGTGCCAGCTCACCCGCCGGGACAGTAAGTCACGAGCAGTACTTC. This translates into CASSPAGTVSHEQYF.

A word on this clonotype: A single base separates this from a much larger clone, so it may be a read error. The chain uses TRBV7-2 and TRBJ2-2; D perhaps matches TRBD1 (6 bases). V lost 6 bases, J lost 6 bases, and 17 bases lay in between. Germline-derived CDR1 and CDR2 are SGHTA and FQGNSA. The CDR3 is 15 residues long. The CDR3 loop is CASRRGRGSAGELFF. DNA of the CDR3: TGTGCCAGCAGACGTGGCAGGGGTTCCGCCGGGGAGCTGTTTTTT.

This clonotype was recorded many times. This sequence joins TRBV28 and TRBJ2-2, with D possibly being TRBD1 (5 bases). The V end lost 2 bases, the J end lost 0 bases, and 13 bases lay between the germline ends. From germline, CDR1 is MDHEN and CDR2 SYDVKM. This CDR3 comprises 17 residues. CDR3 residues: CASSLIGHLANTGELFF. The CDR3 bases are TGTGCCAGCAGTTTAATCGGACACCTCGCGAACACCGGGGAGCTGTTTTTT.

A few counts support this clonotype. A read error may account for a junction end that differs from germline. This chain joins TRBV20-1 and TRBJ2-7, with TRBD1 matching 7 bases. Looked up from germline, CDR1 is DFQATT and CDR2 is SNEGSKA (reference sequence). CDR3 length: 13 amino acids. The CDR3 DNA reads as TGCAGTGCTCGAGACAGGGTCCCCTACGAGCAGTACTTC. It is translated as CSARDRVPYEQYF.

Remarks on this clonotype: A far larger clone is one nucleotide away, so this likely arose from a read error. The CDR3 bases are TGTGCCAACAGCCCATCCGGGACAGGGGGCGTTGGCTACACCTTC. This gives the protein CANSPSGTGGVGYTF. The V gene is TRBV11-3, the J gene TRBJ1-2; TRBD1 agrees at 12 bases. The germline V gene has CDR1 SGHNT and CDR2 YENEEA. CDR3 length: 15 residues.

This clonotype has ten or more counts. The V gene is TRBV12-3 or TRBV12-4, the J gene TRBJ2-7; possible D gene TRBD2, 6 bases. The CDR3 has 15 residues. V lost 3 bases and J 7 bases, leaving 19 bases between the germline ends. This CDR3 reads CASSFKGNRRGEQYF. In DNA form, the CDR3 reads TGTGCCAGCAGTTTCAAGGGTAACAGGAGGGGAGAGCAGTACTTC.

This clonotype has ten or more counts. This CDR3 is CASSARTLEVDTQYF. The CDR3 bases are TGTGCCAGCTCAGCTAGGACACTCGAAGTAGATACGCAGTATTTT. The genes are TRBV18 and TRBJ2-3, with D possibly TRBD1 on 5 matching bases. The V gene lost 5 bases and the J gene lost 5 bases, with 17 bases spanning the gap. CDR3 length: 15 amino acids. CDR1 is KGHSH, CDR2 LQKENI, per germline.

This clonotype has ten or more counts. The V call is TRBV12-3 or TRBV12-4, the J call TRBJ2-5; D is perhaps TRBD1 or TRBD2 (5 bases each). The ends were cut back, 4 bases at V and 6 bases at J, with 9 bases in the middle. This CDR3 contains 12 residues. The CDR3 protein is CASSSGPQTQYF. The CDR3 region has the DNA TGTGCCAGCAGTTCGGGACCTCAGACCCAGTACTTC.

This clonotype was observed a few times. CDR3 bases: TGCGCCAGCAGCTTCGGATCCGGGACGGTGAATTCACCCCTCCACTTT. This encodes CASSFGSGTVNSPLHF. V usage is TRBV5-1 and J usage is TRBJ1-6; a weak D match, TRBD1 (5 bases). Looked up from germline, CDR1 is SGHRS and CDR2 is YFSETQ. Deletions cut 2 bases from V and 7 bases from J, with 16 bases between. The CDR3 length is 16 residues.

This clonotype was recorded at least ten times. CDR3 amino acids: CASSLSPGPGGYTF. The DNA for the CDR3 is TGTGCCAGCAGTTTATCCCCGGGACCGGGGGGCTACACCTTC. This rearrangement joins TRBV27 to TRBJ1-2, with D maybe TRBD1 (5 bases). CDR3 length equals 14 residues. V shed 0 bases and J shed 8 bases, with 13 bases lying between them. The germline CDR1 and CDR2 sequences are MNHEY and SMNVEV (reference sequence).

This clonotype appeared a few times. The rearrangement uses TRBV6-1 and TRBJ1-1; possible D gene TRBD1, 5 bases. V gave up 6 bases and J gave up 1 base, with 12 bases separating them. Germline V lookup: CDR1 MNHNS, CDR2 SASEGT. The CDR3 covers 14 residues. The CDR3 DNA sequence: TGTGCCAGCAGAAAGGGACTCCAGAACACTGAAGCTTTCTTT. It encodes CASRKGLQNTEAFF.

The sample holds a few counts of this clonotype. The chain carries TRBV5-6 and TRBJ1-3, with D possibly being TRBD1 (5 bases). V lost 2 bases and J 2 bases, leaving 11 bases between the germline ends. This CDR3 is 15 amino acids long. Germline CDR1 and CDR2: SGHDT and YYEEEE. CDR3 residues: CASSFGAATGNTIYF. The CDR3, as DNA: TGTGCCAGCAGCTTTGGGGCAGCCACTGGAAACACCATATATTTT.

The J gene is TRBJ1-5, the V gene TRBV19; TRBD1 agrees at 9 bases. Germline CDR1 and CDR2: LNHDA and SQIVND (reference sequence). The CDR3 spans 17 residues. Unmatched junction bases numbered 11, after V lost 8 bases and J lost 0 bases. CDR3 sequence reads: CASRLDRGSNSNQPQHF. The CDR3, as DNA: TGTGCCAGTCGACTGGACAGGGGCAGTAATAGCAATCAGCCCCAGCATTTT.

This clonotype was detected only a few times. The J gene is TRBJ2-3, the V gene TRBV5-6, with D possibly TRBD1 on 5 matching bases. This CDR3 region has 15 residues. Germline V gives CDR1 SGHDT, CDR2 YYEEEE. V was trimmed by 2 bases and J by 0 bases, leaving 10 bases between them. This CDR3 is CASSFKGVSTDTQYF. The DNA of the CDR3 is TGTGCCAGCAGCTTCAAAGGGGTTAGCACAGATACGCAGTATTTT.